This T cell receptor beta chain was sequenced during a study of T cells after posttransplantation cyclophosphamide. Overall study findings and caveats: Donor CD8+ memory clones often dominated recipient blood repertoires at later times. Recipient CMV seropositivity and CMV reactivation strongly tracked TRB clonality.

The length of the CDR3 is 14 residues. J gave up 3 bases and V 2 bases, and 2 bases lay outside the gene matches. Germline V gene data show CDR1 as ENHRY and CDR2 as SYGVKD. Cyclophosphamide on days +3 and +4 followed busulfan-fludarabine conditioning and a marrow graft. The table came from immunoSEQ multiplex PCR; TCRdb's copy has only in-frame clones and leaves some out. The sample is made up of 7,000 to 9,000 clones, none counted only once. This clone was counted ten times or more. Its antigen remains unknown. Sample: PBMCs, taken after allogeneic stem cell transplant with posttransplant cyclophosphamide. The receptor's source is a female patient between 50 and 59 years old who received an allogeneic stem cell transplant from a related donor, was CMV-positive, and had no GVHD. The T cells may partly be graft donor cells. The V and J genes are TRBV10-3 and TRBJ2-7; 9 bases map to TRBD1. This CDR3 is CAISEGQGFYEQYF. In DNA form, the CDR3 reads TGTGCCATCAGTGAGGGACAGGGGTTCTACGAGCAGTACTTC.